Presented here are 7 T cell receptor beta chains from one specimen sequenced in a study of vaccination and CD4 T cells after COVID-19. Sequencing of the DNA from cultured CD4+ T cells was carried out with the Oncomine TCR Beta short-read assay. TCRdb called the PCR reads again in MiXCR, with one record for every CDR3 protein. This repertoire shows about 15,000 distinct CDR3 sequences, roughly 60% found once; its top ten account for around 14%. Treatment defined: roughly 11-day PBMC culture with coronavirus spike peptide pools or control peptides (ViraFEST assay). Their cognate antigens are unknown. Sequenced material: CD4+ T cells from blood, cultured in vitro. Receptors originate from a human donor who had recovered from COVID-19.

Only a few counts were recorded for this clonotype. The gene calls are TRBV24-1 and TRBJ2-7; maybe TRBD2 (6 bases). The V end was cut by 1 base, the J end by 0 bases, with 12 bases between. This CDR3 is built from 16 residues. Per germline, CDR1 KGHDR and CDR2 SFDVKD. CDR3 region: CATSDFAGKDSYEQYF. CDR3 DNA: TGTGCCACCAGTGATTTCGCGGGGAAAGACTCCTACGAGCAGTACTTC.

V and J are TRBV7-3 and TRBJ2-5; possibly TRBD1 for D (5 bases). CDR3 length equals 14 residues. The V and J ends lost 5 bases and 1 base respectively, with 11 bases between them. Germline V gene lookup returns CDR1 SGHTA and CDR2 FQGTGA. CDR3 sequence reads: CASSNTGPQETQYF. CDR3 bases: TGTGCCAGCAGCAACACAGGACCCCAAGAGACCCAGTACTTC.

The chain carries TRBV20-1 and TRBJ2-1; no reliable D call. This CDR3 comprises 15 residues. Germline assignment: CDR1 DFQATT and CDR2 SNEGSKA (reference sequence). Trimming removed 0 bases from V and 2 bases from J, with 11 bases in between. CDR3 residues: CSARDSGIPYNEQFF. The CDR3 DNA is TGCAGTGCTAGAGATAGTGGGATCCCCTACAATGAGCAGTTCTTC.

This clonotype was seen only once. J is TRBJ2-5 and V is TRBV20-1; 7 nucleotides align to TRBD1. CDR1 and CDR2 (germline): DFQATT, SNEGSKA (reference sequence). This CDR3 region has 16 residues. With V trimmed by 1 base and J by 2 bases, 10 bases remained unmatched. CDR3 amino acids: CSARGQTGNRQETQYF. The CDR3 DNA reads TGCAGTGCTAGAGGTCAGACAGGGAACCGGCAAGAGACCCAGTACTTC.

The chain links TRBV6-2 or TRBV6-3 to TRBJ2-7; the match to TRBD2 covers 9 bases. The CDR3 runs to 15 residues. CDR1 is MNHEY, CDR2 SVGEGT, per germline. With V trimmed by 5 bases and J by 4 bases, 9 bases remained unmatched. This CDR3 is CASSGQREARYEQYF. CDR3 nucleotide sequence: TGTGCCAGCAGTGGGCAGCGGGAGGCTCGGTACGAGCAGTACTTC.

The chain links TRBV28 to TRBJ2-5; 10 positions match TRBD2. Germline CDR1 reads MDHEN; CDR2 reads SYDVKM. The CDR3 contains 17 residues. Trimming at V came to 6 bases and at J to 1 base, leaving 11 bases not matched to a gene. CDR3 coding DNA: TGTGCCAGCAGCCTAGCGGGAGCGTCGGCACCCCAAGAGACCCAGTACTTC. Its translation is CASSLAGASAPQETQYF.

This CDR3 reads CASSSVTGTIANTGELFF. The CDR3 nucleotides are TGTGCCAGCAGTTCAGTCACGGGAACAATCGCGAACACCGGGGAGCTGTTTTTT. J is TRBJ2-2 and V is TRBV28; weak D call: TRBD2 (5 bases). The CDR3 covers 18 residues. The germline gives CDR1 MDHEN, CDR2 SYDVKM. Trimming removed 4 bases at V and 0 bases at J, with 18 bases between.